The 11 T cell receptor beta chains below all came from one sample that was sequenced in a study of CD8+CD57+ T cells in acquired aplastic anemia. Using genomic DNA as the template, TCR beta VDJ and CDR3 profiling was carried out. MiXCR was run by TCRdb on the reads, yielding one entry per CDR3 protein. The table records about 130,000 distinct CDR3 sequences, 48% of them present only once. The sequencing input was sorted CD4+, CD8+, or CD8+CD57+ T cells (not recorded which) from PBMCs. Receptors were obtained from a human donor in good health, serving as a control.

This clonotype has ten or more counts. V is TRBV19 and J is TRBJ2-2; 8 positions match TRBD1. Germline values: CDR1 LNHDA, CDR2 SQIVND (reference sequence). This CDR3 has 16 amino acids. V dropped 5 bases and J dropped 4; count of bases not matched to a gene: 9. The CDR3 protein is CASSSPTGVATGELFF. CDR3 in DNA: TGTGCCAGTAGTTCTCCGACAGGGGTGGCCACCGGGGAGCTGTTTTTT.

The chain carries TRBV7-9 and TRBJ2-7; 8 nucleotides align to TRBD2. In germline, CDR1 is SEHNR, CDR2 FQNEAQ (reference sequence). V was clipped by 5 bases and J by 4 bases; unmatched bases: 10. The CDR3 sequence is 15 residues long. DNA for the CDR3: TGTGCCAGCAGCAGATCGGCCGGGACTAGTTACGAGCAGTACTTC. Amino acid sequence: CASSRSAGTSYEQYF.

This clonotype was observed a handful of times. V usage is TRBV29-1 and J usage is TRBJ1-1; the D is unclear. The CDR3 length is 12 residues. Deletions cut 7 bases from V and 3 bases from J, with 12 bases between. Per the germline V gene, CDR1 is SQVTM and CDR2 is ANQGSEA. CDR3: CSAVIGDTEAFF. CDR3 sequence (DNA): TGCAGCGCCGTGATTGGGGACACTGAAGCTTTCTTT.

The chain links TRBV11-2 to TRBJ1-5; 8 bases are shared with TRBD1. In germline, CDR1 is SGHAT, CDR2 FQNNGV. The J segment lost 0 bases and the V segment lost 7 bases, leaving 8 bases of the junction unmatched. The CDR3 has 16 amino acids. CDR3 DNA sequence: TGTGCCAGCACGAAGGACAGGGACTATAGCAATCAGCCCCAGCATTTT. It yields the protein CASTKDRDYSNQPQHF.

The rearrangement links TRBV2 to TRBJ1-1, with a tentative D call TRBD1 (6 bases). Trimming removed 6 bases from V and 5 bases from J, with 16 bases in between. This CDR3 has 14 residues. The germline CDR1 and CDR2 sequences are SNHLY and FYNNEI. For the CDR3, the DNA is TGTGCCAGCAGGGCTGACACAGGGCGGACTGAAGCTTTCTTT. Amino acid sequence: CASRADTGRTEAFF.

This clonotype came up a few times. This may stem from a read error, because a much larger clone lies one nucleotide away. The V call is TRBV7-3, the J call TRBJ2-2, with D maybe TRBD2 (6 bases). V was trimmed by 5 bases and J by 0 bases, leaving 19 bases between them. Germline values: CDR1 SGHTA, CDR2 FQGTGA. The CDR3 contains 18 residues. The CDR3, as DNA: TGTGCCAGCAGCAAGCCGTCAGGCGGGACGTCGAACACCGGGGAGCTGTTTTTT. It specifies CASSKPSGGTSNTGELFF.

This clonotype was seen ten or more times. V usage is TRBV29-1 and J usage is TRBJ1-1; no clear D gene. Germline CDR1 reads SQVTM; CDR2 reads ANQGSEA. The V and J ends lost 1 base and 3 bases respectively, with 12 bases between them. This CDR3 is built from 14 residues. CDR3 sequence (DNA): TGCAGCGTTGAAGGAGAAGGGTCGGACACTGAAGCTTTCTTT. This gives the protein CSVEGEGSDTEAFF.

This clonotype has a handful of counts. The chain employs TRBV10-3 and TRBJ1-5; D is unresolved. CDR1 and CDR2 (germline): ENHRY, SYGVKD. The CDR3 is made up of 15 amino acids. V dropped 3 bases and J dropped 3 bases, with 12 bases sitting between them. CDR3 sequence reads: CAISEKGSNNQPQHF. The CDR3 DNA reads TGTGCCATCAGTGAAAAGGGCAGTAACAATCAGCCCCAGCATTTT.

The chain is built from TRBV2 and TRBJ2-7; TRBD2 matches 7 bases. Trimming removed 7 bases from V and 0 bases from J; junction bases left unmatched: 6. There are 14 residues in the CDR3. CDR1 SNHLY and CDR2 FYNNEI come from the germline V gene. The CDR3 loop reads CASTERTSSYEQYF. The DNA of the CDR3 is TGTGCCAGCACCGAACGGACTAGCTCCTACGAGCAGTACTTC.

The chain joins TRBV12-5 to TRBJ2-2, with D unclear. Germline V CDR1 and CDR2: LGHNT, FRNRAP. This CDR3 comprises 13 residues. V gave up 7 bases and J gave up 1 base, with 7 bases separating them. The CDR3 reads CASDLLNTGELFF. Written as DNA, the CDR3 is TGTGCTAGTGATCTCCTGAACACCGGGGAGCTGTTTTTT.

The chain joins TRBV20-1 to TRBJ2-7; 12 bases align to TRBD2. Germline trimming cut 6 bases from V and 3 bases from J; bases unmatched to any gene: 9. CDR1 and CDR2 from the germline V gene are DFQATT and SNEGSKA (reference sequence). The CDR3 consists of 15 residues. The CDR3 DNA is TGCAGTGCCGCCGATACTAGCGGGGGGATCTACGAGCAGTACTTC. Amino acids: CSAADTSGGIYEQYF.